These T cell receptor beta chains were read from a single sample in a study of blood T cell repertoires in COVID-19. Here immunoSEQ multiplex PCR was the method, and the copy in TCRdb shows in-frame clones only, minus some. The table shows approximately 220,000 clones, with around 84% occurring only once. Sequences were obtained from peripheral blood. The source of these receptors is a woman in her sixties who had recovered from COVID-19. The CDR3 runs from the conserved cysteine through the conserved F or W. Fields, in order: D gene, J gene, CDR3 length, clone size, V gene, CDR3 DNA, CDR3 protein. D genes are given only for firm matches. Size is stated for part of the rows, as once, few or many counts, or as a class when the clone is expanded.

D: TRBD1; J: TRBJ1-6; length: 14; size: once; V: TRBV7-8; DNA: TGTGCCAGCAGCTTAGCAGACAGGGGTTCACCCCTCCACTTT; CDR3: CASSLADRGSPLHF
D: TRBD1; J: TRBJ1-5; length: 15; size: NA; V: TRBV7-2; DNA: TGTGCCAGCAGCTTAGGAGGGGGCAGCAATCAGCCCCAGCATTTT; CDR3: CASSLGGGSNQPQHF
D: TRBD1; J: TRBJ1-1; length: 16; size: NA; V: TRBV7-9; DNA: TGTGCCAGCAGCTACAGGGGCCAGAGCCCCCACACTGAAGCTTTCTTT; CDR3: CASSYRGQSPHTEAFF
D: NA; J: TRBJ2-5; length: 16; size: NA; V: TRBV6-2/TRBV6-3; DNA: TGTGCCAGCAGTTACCGGGCGGGTACCCTCCAAGAGACCCAGTACTTC; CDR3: CASSYRAGTLQETQYF
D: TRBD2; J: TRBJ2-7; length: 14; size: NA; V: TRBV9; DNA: TGTGCCAGCAGCGGTAGCGGGGGGGTCTACGAGCAGTACTTC; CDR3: CASSGSGGVYEQYF
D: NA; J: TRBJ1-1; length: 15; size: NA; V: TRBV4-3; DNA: TGCGCCAGCAGCCATCACTACAGGGACCTCACTGAAGCTTTCTTT; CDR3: CASSHHYRDLTEAFF
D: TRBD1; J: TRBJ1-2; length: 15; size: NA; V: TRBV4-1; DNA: TGCGCCAGCAGCCAGGGGACAGGCAAAAACTATGGCTACACCTTC; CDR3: CASSQGTGKNYGYTF
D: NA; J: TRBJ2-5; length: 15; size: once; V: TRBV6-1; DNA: TGTGCCAGCAGTGAAGCGCCCTGGCCTCAAGAGACCCAGTACTTC; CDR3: CASSEAPWPQETQYF
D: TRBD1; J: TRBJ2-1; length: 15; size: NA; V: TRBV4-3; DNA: TGCGCCAGCAGCCTCCGGGACAGGGGCCCCAATGAGCAGTTCTTC; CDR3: CASSLRDRGPNEQFF
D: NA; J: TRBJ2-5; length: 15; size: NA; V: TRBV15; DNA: TGTGCCACCAGCAGAGATATAGGACTACAAGAGACCCAGTACTTC; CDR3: CATSRDIGLQETQYF
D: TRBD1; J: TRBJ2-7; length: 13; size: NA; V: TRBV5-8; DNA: TGTGCCAGCAGCTTAACAGGGGCCTACGAGCAGTACTTC; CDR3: CASSLTGAYEQYF
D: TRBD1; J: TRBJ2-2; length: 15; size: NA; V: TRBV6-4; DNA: TGTGCCAGCAGGGAGACAGGGGCCGCCACCGGGGAGCTGTTTTTT; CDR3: CASRETGAATGELFF
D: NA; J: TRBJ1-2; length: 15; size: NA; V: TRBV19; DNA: TGTGCCAGTAGTGCGAGACAGGAGATAAACTATGGCTACACCTTC; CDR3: CASSARQEINYGYTF
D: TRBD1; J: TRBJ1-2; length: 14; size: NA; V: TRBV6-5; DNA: TGTGCCAGCAGTTACGGGACAGGGGGCGGTGGCTACACCTTC; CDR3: CASSYGTGGGGYTF
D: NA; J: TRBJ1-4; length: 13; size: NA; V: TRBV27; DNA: TGTGCCAGCATGAGGAGGGCTAATGAAAAACTGTTTTTT; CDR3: CASMRRANEKLFF
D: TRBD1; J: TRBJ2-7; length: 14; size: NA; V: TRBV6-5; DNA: TGTGCCAGCAGATCTCGGGACAGGGCGAGCGAGCAGTACTTC; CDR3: CASRSRDRASEQYF
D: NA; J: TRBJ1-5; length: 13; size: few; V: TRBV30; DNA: TGTGCCTGGAGCAGTGGCCGAAATCAGCCCCAGCATTTT; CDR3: CAWSSGRNQPQHF
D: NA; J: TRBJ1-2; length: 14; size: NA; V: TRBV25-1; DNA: TGTGCCAGCAGTCAACAGGGCCCCGGGGTTGGCTACACCTTC; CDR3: CASSQQGPGVGYTF
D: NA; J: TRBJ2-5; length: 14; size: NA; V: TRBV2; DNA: TGTGCCAGCAGTGGGGCTTCATTCCAAGAGACCCAGTACTTC; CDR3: CASSGASFQETQYF
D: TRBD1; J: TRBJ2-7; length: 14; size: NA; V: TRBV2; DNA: TGTGCCAGCAAGCAAACAGGGGGCGGATACGAGCAGTACTTC; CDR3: CASKQTGGGYEQYF
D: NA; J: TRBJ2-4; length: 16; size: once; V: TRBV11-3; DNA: TGTGCCAGCAGCTTAGCCCGAGTACTAGCCAAAAACATTCAGTACTTC; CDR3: CASSLARVLAKNIQYF
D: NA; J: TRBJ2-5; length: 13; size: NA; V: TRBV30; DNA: TGTGCCTGGAGACAGACCGTACAAGAGACCCAGTACTTC; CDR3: CAWRQTVQETQYF
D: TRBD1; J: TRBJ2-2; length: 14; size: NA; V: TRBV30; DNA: TGTGCCTGGGAAGGGGGCTTCAACACCGGGGAGCTGTTTTTT; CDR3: CAWEGGFNTGELFF
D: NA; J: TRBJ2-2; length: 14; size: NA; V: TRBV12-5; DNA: TGTGCTAGTGGTTTGACAGGGCGGACCGGGGAGCTGTTTTTT; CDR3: CASGLTGRTGELFF
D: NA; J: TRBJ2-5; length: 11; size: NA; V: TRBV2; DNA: TGTGCCAGCAGGGAGATGTGGCCCCAGTACTTC; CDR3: CASREMWPQYF
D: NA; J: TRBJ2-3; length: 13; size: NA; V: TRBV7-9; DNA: TGTGCCAGCAGCTTAGAGCGGGCGGATACGCAGTATTTT; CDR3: CASSLERADTQYF
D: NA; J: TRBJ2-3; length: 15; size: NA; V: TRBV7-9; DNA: TGTGCCAGCAGGAGACTTGACGATGCCCCAGATACGCAGTATTTT; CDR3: CASRRLDDAPDTQYF
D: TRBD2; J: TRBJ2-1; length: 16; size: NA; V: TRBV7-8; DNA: TGTGCCAGCAGCTCCTACAGCGGGGGGGTTTACAATGAGCAGTTCTTC; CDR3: CASSSYSGGVYNEQFF
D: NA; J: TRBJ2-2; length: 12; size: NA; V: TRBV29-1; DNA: TGCAGCGTTGATGCCAGAACCGGGGAGCTGTTTTTT; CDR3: CSVDARTGELFF
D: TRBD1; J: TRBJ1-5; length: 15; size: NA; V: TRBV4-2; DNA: TGTGCCAGCAGCCTGGGACAGAATAGCAATCAGCCCCAGCATTTT; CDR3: CASSLGQNSNQPQHF
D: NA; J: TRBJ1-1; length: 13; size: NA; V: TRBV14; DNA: TGTGCCAGCAGCCTAGGGGGGAACACTGAAGCTTTCTTT; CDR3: CASSLGGNTEAFF
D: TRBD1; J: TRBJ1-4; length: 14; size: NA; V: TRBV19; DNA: TGTGCCAGTAGTATACAGGGGGCCGGTGAAAAACTGTTTTTT; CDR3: CASSIQGAGEKLFF
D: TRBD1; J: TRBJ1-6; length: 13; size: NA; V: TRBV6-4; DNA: TGTGCCAGGGACAGGGATTATAATTCACCCCTCCACTTT; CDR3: CARDRDYNSPLHF
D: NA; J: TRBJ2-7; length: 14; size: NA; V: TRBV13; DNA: TGTGCCAGCAGCCATCCGGGAAAAGCGGACGAGCAGTACTTC; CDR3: CASSHPGKADEQYF
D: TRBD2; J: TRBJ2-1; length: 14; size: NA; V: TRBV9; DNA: TGTGCCAGCAGCGAGAGCGGGGCGCGAAATGAGCAGTTCTTC; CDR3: CASSESGARNEQFF
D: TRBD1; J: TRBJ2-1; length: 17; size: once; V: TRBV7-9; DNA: TGTGCCAGCAGCTTAGGTACGGACAGGGCGGTTTACAATGAGCAGTTCTTC; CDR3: CASSLGTDRAVYNEQFF
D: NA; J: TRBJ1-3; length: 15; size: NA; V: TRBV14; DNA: TGTGCCAGCAGCCAAAGCACCTTCTCTGGAAACACCATATATTTT; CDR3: CASSQSTFSGNTIYF
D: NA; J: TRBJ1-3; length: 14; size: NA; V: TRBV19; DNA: TGTGCCAGTAGTATCGAGGGAGCTGGAAACACCATATATTTT; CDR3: CASSIEGAGNTIYF
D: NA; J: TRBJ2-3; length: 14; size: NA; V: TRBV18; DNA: TGTGCCAGCTCCCTCACTGGACTGTCAGATACGCAGTATTTT; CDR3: CASSLTGLSDTQYF
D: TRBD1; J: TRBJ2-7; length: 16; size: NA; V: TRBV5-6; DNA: TGTGCCAGCAGCACTGCCGGGACAGGGATCCCCTACGAGCAGTACTTC; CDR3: CASSTAGTGIPYEQYF
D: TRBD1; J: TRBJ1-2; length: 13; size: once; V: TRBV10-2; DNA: TGCGCCAGCGATGACAGGGGCCCCTATGGCTACACCTTC; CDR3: CASDDRGPYGYTF
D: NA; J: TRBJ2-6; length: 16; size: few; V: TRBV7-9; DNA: TGTGCCAGCAGCTTAAGAGGCAGGGCTGGGGCCAACGTCCTGACTTTC; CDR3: CASSLRGRAGANVLTF
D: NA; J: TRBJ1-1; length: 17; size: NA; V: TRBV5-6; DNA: TGTGCCAGCACCCTTCGAAGATTAGACAGATTGAACACTGAAGCTTTCTTT; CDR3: CASTLRRLDRLNTEAFF
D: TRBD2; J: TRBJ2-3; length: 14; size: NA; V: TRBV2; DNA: TGTGCCAGCGATACTAGCGGGGCCTCAGATACGCAGTATTTT; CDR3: CASDTSGASDTQYF
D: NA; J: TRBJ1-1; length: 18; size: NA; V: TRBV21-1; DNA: TGTGCCAGCAGCAACCCAAAAATCCAACAGGGATTGAACACTGAAGCTTTCTTT; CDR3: CASSNPKIQQGLNTEAFF
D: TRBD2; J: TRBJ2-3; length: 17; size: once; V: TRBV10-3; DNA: TGTGCCATCAGTGAGTCTGCTAGCGGGGTTAGCACAGATACGCAGTATTTT; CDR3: CAISESASGVSTDTQYF
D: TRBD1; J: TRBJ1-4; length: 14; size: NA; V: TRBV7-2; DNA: TGTGCCAGCAGCTTATACAGGGGGGGAGGAAAACTGTTTTTT; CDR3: CASSLYRGGGKLFF
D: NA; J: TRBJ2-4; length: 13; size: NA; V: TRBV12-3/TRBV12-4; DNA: TGTGCCAGCAGTTCCTGGGACATCAACATTCAGTACTTC; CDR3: CASSSWDINIQYF
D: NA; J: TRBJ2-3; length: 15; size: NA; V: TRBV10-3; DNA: TGTGCCATCAGTGAGGGGGCAGGGAGCACAGATACGCAGTATTTT; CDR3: CAISEGAGSTDTQYF
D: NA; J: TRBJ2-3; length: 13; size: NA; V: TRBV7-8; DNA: TGTGCCAGCAGCCGTACCCCCGAGGATACGCAGTATTTT; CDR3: CASSRTPEDTQYF
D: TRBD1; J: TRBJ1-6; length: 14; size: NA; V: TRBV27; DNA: TGTGCCAGCAGGCCCGGGACAGGGTCTTCACCCCTCCACTTT; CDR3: CASRPGTGSSPLHF
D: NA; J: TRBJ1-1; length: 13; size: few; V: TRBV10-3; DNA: TGTGCCATCAGTCGGACAGTGAACACTGAAGCTTTCTTT; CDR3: CAISRTVNTEAFF